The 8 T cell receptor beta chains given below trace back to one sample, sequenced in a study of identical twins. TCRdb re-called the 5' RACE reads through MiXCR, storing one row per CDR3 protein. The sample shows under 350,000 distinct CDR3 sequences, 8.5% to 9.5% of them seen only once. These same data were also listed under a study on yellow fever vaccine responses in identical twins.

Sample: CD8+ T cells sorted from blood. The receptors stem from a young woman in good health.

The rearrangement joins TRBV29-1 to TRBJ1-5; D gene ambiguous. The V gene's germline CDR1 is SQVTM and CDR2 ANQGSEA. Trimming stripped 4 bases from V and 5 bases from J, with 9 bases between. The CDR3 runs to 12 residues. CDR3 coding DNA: TGCAGCGTTGGCGACGGATATCAGCCCCAGCATTTT. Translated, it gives CSVGDGYQPQHF.

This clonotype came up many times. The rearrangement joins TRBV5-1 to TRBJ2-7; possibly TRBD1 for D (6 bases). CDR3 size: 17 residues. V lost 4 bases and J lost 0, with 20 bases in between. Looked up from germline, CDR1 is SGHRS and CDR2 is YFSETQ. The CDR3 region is CASSTGLGTRSSYEQYF. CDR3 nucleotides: TGCGCCAGCAGCACGGGTCTTGGGACACGGAGCTCCTACGAGCAGTACTTC.

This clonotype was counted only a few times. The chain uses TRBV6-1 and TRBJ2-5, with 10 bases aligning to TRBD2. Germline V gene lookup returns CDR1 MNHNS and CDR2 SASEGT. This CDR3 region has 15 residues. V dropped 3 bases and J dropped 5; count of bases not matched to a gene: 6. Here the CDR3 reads CASSDLAGGSETQYF. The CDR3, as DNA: TGTGCCAGCAGTGATTTAGCGGGGGGATCGGAGACCCAGTACTTC.

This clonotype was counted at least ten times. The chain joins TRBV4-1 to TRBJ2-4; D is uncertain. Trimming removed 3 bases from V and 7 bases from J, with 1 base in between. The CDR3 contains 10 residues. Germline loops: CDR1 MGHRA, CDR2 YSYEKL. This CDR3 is CASSQNIQYF. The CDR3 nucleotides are TGCGCCAGCAGCCAGAACATTCAGTACTTC.

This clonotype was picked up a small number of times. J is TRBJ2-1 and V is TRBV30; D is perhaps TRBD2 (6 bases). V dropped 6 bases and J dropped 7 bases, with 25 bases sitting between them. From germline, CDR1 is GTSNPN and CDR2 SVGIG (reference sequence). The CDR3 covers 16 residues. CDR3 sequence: CACLTQAGSRGNEQFF. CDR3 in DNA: TGTGCCTGCCTTACCCAAGCAGGGAGCCGGGGGAATGAGCAGTTCTTC.

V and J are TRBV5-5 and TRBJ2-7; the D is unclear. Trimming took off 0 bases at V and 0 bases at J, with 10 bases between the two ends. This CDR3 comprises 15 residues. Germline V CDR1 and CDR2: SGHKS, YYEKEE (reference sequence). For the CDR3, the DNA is TGTGCCAGCAGCTTGGGTTCCTCCAGCTCCTACGAGCAGTACTTC. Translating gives CASSLGSSSSYEQYF.

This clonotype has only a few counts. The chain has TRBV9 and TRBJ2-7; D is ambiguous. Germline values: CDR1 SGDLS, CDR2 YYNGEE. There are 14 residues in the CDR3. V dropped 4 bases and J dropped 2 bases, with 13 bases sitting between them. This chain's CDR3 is CASSPFDKAYEQYF. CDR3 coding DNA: TGTGCCAGCAGCCCCTTCGACAAAGCCTACGAGCAGTACTTC.

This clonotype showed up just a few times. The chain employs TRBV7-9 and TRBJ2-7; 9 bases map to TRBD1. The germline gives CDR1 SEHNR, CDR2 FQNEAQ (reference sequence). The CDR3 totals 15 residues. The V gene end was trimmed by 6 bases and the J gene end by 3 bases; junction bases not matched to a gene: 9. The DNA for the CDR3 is TGTGCCAGCAGTTGGCCGGGACAGGGTTTCTACGAGCAGTACTTC. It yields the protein CASSWPGQGFYEQYF.